This T cell receptor beta chain is drawn from a study of T-cell memory formation after mild COVID-19. Study-wide results and limits: Shrinking CD4+ clones were chiefly CM and EM; CD8+ ones were chiefly EMRA.

TCRdb independently ran MiXCR on the 5' RACE reads; one entry per CDR3 protein. The sample includes over 150,000 distinct CDR3 sequences, over 20% seen only once; the top ten take 23%. Trimming removed 2 bases at V and 1 base at J, with 9 bases between. The CDR3 sequence is 15 residues long. Germline values: CDR1 SGHTA, CDR2 FQGNSA. Concerning this clonotype itself: Antigen: not known.

This chain connects TRBV7-2 to TRBJ2-4; maybe TRBD2 (5 bases). The clonotype was recovered from an adult woman who had mild COVID-19 (a few samples of this study predate the infection). Cell type and time point are not known. The specimen sequenced was PBMCs or a T cell subset sorted from them (not recorded which). CDR3 in amino acids: CASSLTGGAKNIQYF. As DNA, the CDR3 is TGTGCCAGCAGCTTAACGGGCGGGGCCAAAAACATTCAGTACTTC.